The present T cell receptor (beta chain) was sequenced within a study of blood T cell repertoires in COVID-19. TCRdb keeps only in-frame clones here, not all; method: immunoSEQ multiplex PCR. Of about 93,000 clones listed, more than 70% are singletons. The receptor was derived from a man in his fifties with acute or convalescent COVID-19. The sequencing input was peripheral blood.

The CDR3 region has the DNA TGCGCCAGCAGCCACAGGGCACTAGCGGGGGGCACAGATACGCAGTATTTT. This translates into CASSHRALAGGTDTQYF. V is TRBV5-1 and J is TRBJ2-3; 11 bases are shared with TRBD2. Germline loops: CDR1 SGHRS, CDR2 YFSETQ. This CDR3 is 17 amino acids long. Trimming took 4 bases from V and 1 from J; bases not matched to a gene: 8.